The rows below give T cell receptor beta chains drawn from one sample of a study of cytomegalovirus exposure and HLA in healthy donors. The protocol was immunoSEQ multiplex PCR, while the TCRdb copy is restricted to in-frame clones and leaves out a portion. The repertoire holds some 220,000 clones, with about 77% as singletons. The material sequenced was PBMCs. The receptors stem from a boy aged 5 to 17 in good health and CMV-seronegative. The CDR3 runs from the conserved cysteine through the conserved F or W. The order of the fields is clone size, V gene, J gene, D gene, CDR3 DNA, CDR3 protein. D genes are given only for firm matches. Size tells how often a clone was seen (once, few, many) or the class of an expanded clone, and some rows leave it out.

>NA|TRBV18|TRBJ2-5|NA
TGTGCCAGCTCACCACCCGGGGGAAAAGAGACCCAGTACTTC
CASSPPGGKETQYF
>NA|TRBV7-3|TRBJ2-3|TRBD2
TGTGCCAGCAGCTGGCGGGGGTCGGGCACAGATACGCAGTATTTT
CASSWRGSGTDTQYF
>NA|TRBV4-1|TRBJ2-1|NA
TGCGCCAGCAGCCCTAAGGGGCGTGATGAGCAGTTCTTC
CASSPKGRDEQFF
>NA|TRBV30|TRBJ2-5|NA
TGTGCCTGGAGTACAACGATCAGGGGGGAAGAGCAGTACTTC
CAWSTTIRGEEQYF
>NA|TRBV9|TRBJ1-4|TRBD1
TGTGCCAGCAGCGTAGCCCAAGGACAGGGGGCGGAAAAACTGTTTTTT
CASSVAQGQGAEKLFF
>once|TRBV4-1|TRBJ2-1|TRBD2
TGCGCCAGCAACTCTCCCCCTGGGACTAGCGATAATGAGCAGTTCTTC
CASNSPPGTSDNEQFF
>few|TRBV5-1|TRBJ1-1|TRBD1
TGCGCCAGCAGCGCTGGGGTACAGGGGGAAGCTTTCTTT
CASSAGVQGEAFF
>once|TRBV2|TRBJ1-5|NA
TGTGCCAGCAGTGCGGGGAATAGCAATCAGCCCCAGCATTTT
CASSAGNSNQPQHF
>NA|TRBV30|TRBJ2-1|TRBD2
TGTGCCTGGATCCCAAGCGGGAGGGCCTGGGATGAGCAGTTCTTC
CAWIPSGRAWDEQFF
>NA|TRBV25-1|TRBJ2-7|NA
TGTGCCAGCAGTGAATCGGGCTACGAGCAGTACTTC
CASSESGYEQYF
>NA|TRBV30|TRBJ2-7|NA
TGTGCCTGGAGGATCCCCTGGGGCCTCTACGAGCAGTACTTC
CAWRIPWGLYEQYF
>NA|TRBV18|TRBJ1-1|TRBD1
TGTGCCAGCTCACTCGGACAGGGAGGCGCTTTCTTT
CASSLGQGGAFF
>NA|TRBV7-3|TRBJ1-1|TRBD1
TGTGCCAGCAGCTTAAGGGCCGGGACAGGGGCCGCTTCAGAAGCTTTCTTT
CASSLRAGTGAASEAFF
>NA|TRBV29-1|TRBJ2-4|NA
TGCAGCGTTGCACAGGGTAAAAACATTCAGTACTTC
CSVAQGKNIQYF
>NA|TRBV10-1|TRBJ2-7|TRBD2
TGCGCCAGCAGCATAGCGGGAGCAAGCGAGCAGTACTTC
CASSIAGASEQYF
>NA|TRBV30|TRBJ2-7|NA
TGTGCCTGGAGTGGCAGGAAATACGAGCAGTACTTC
CAWSGRKYEQYF
>NA|TRBV19|TRBJ1-4|NA
TGTGCCAGTAGTTTTGGTCAGGCCACTAATGAAAAACTGTTTTTT
CASSFGQATNEKLFF
>NA|TRBV28|TRBJ2-7|TRBD1
TGTGCCAGCAGTAATCCCGACAGGGGAAGTAGCTACGAGCAGTACTTC
CASSNPDRGSSYEQYF
>NA|TRBV5-5|TRBJ2-7|TRBD1
TGTGCCAGCAGCACGCGGACAGGTCGGGTCTACGAGCAGTACTTC
CASSTRTGRVYEQYF
>NA|TRBV5-4|TRBJ1-2|NA
TGTGCCAGCAGCTTGGCGGGAGGGGGAGTGGGGCTATATGGCTACACCTTC
CASSLAGGGVGLYGYTF
>NA|TRBV7-9|TRBJ2-1|NA
TGTGCCAGCAGCTTCGGGCTAGCATCCTACAATGAGCAGTTCTTC
CASSFGLASYNEQFF
>once|TRBV30|TRBJ1-2|NA
TGTGCCTGGTCAACGGCCAGGGTGTTTTATGGCTACACCTTC
CAWSTARVFYGYTF
>NA|TRBV29-1|TRBJ1-4|TRBD1
TGCAGCGTTGAAGCCTTTTCGGGGACAGGTCTGTTTTTT
CSVEAFSGTGLFF
>once|TRBV7-9|TRBJ1-4|TRBD1
TGTGCCAGCAGGGGACAGTTTGAACTGTTTTTT
CASRGQFELFF
>NA|TRBV9|TRBJ1-3|NA
TGTGCCAGCAGCGTCGGACAGAGCTCTGGAAACACCATATATTTT
CASSVGQSSGNTIYF
>few|TRBV4-1|TRBJ2-7|TRBD2
TGCGCCAGCAGCCAAGATGGACTAGCGGCTTCCTACGAGCAGTACTTC
CASSQDGLAASYEQYF
>NA|TRBV6-5|TRBJ2-5|TRBD1
TGTGCCAGCAGTTACTCGACAGGGGGCCTTGGAGCGACCCAGTACTTC
CASSYSTGGLGATQYF
>NA|TRBV6-1|TRBJ2-1|NA
TGTGCCAGCAGTGCGACCGGGGCGGGGGAGCAGTTCTTC
CASSATGAGEQFF
>NA|TRBV2|TRBJ2-5|TRBD2
TGTGCCAGCAGTGAAGCGAGGACTAGCGGGACGTTGGGGGAGACCCAGTACTTC
CASSEARTSGTLGETQYF
>NA|TRBV7-9|TRBJ2-7|NA
TGTGCCAGCAGCCTCACGGAGGGACAGCAGTACTTC
CASSLTEGQQYF
>few|TRBV7-6|TRBJ2-7|TRBD1
TGTGCCAGCAGCTTATCCACACTGACCGGGACAGGGAAAGACGAGCAGTACTTC
CASSLSTLTGTGKDEQYF
>NA|TRBV6-5|TRBJ1-6|NA
TGTGCCAGCAGTTTCGGAGGGAGCTCCTATAATTCACCCCTCCACTTT
CASSFGGSSYNSPLHF
>NA|TRBV6-1|TRBJ1-4|TRBD1
TGTGCGTCTAAGACAGGGAGAGTCCCTAATGAAAAACTGTTTTTT
CASKTGRVPNEKLFF